This TCR beta chain comes out of a study of early T cells in non-severe SARS-CoV-2 infection. The wider study: Bulk RNA isolated from unsorted whole blood underwent sequencing; chains were not paired.

In germline, CDR1 is LGHDT, CDR2 YNNKEL (reference sequence). CDR3 length: 16 amino acids. V was cut by 0 bases and J by 0 bases, with 12 bases left in between. As concerns this clonotype: Its antigen remains unidentified.

Overall study results and limits: The VDJdb matching leaned toward anti-spike CD8 responses and overlooked private and CD4 specificities.

The TCR library protocol was used to attach unique molecular identifiers. These identifiers were attached to individual cDNA molecules. Each CDR3 protein gets one entry after TCRdb re-called the 5' RACE reads with MiXCR. The table has roughly 51,000 distinct CDR3 sequences, 7.7% seen once. The origin of this receptor is an adult who was a healthcare worker with PCR-confirmed SARS-CoV-2 infection or an uninfected control (not recorded which). The V call is TRBV3-1, the J call TRBJ2-7; maybe TRBD2 (6 bases). The sequenced sample was whole blood. Here the CDR3 DNA reads TGTGCCAGCAGCCAAGATCGCACTAGCTCCTCCTACGAGCAGTACTTC. It translates to CASSQDRTSSSYEQYF.